This is a list of T cell receptor beta chains from one sample in a study of T cell responses to AZD1222 COVID-19 vaccine. Profiling relied on immunoSEQ multiplex PCR, and the TCRdb table lists in-frame clones only, not all of them. The repertoire holds more than 90,000 clones, with roughly four fifths as singletons. The sample was peripheral blood, taken on day 0 of AZD1222 vaccination. The receptors were sampled from an adult in good health. The conserved cysteine and the conserved F or W are not part of the CDR3 here. Fields, in order: D gene, V gene, J gene, CDR3 protein. The D gene is left open where the match is weak.

NA	TRBV4-1	TRBJ1-6	ASSYTTGTQLSPLH
NA	TRBV3-1/TRBV3-2	TRBJ1-6	ASSDLASNSPLH
NA	TRBV7-2	TRBJ2-4	ASSPRRSLAKNIQY
TRBD1	TRBV3-1/TRBV3-2	TRBJ1-1	ASSQDRPGGEAF
TRBD1	TRBV7-2	TRBJ1-1	ASSSNSGGHHTEAF
NA	TRBV5-3	TRBJ1-5	ARTRVLRLAQPQH
TRBD2	TRBV11-1	TRBJ2-5	ASSSRAGAETQY
TRBD2	TRBV9	TRBJ2-3	ASSFGPSGSGADTQY
TRBD1	TRBV5-5	TRBJ1-2	ASSEGTGRNYGYT
NA	TRBV7-2	TRBJ2-2	ASSLVSRASSGELF
TRBD1	TRBV19	TRBJ1-5	ASSPRTGGVQPQH
NA	TRBV14	TRBJ2-2	ASSHNDAGTYGELF
TRBD1	TRBV4-1	TRBJ1-2	ASSHQGAGYGYT
TRBD1	TRBV24-1	TRBJ2-2	ATSDLRQGGTGELF
NA	TRBV11-2	TRBJ1-6	ASSLAQGNISPLH
NA	TRBV4-1	TRBJ2-3	ASSQDHGADTQY
TRBD2	TRBV27	TRBJ2-5	ASSLLSSGRETQY
TRBD1	TRBV6-5	TRBJ2-7	ASSPGTGKYEQY
TRBD1	TRBV3-1/TRBV3-2	TRBJ2-1	ASSRATGAAYNEQF
NA	TRBV28	TRBJ1-2	ASSYSQGFNYGYT
TRBD2	TRBV6-5	TRBJ2-7	ASSSSGEFHEQY
NA	TRBV6-6	TRBJ2-5	ASRAHDGETQY
NA	TRBV30	TRBJ2-7	AWSAGALGYEQY
NA	TRBV29-1	TRBJ1-1	SGWAPDEAF
NA	TRBV6-2/TRBV6-3	TRBJ1-5	ASSYLARQPQH
NA	TRBV15	TRBJ2-7	ATSRDQGYEQY
TRBD1	TRBV6-6	TRBJ2-3	ASSYSGGRTDTQY
NA	TRBV7-2	TRBJ2-1	ASSLGASSYNEQF
NA	TRBV18	TRBJ1-1	ASSVGQNTEAF
NA	TRBV5-8	TRBJ2-5	ASSLRAVSQY
TRBD2	TRBV19	TRBJ2-1	ASSIVAGVINEQF
NA	TRBV29-1	TRBJ2-2	SVTPRTATVAGELF
TRBD1	TRBV6-5	TRBJ2-7	ASSWTGVLYEQY
TRBD1	TRBV30	TRBJ2-7	AWERQGSPYEQY
NA	TRBV5-4	TRBJ1-1	ASSSPQGVVNEAF
NA	TRBV6-5	TRBJ1-1	ASSYSGRRNTEAF
TRBD1	TRBV19	TRBJ1-4	ASSSGQGPKLF
NA	TRBV28	TRBJ2-7	ASSNSGLNLPYEQY
NA	TRBV7-8	TRBJ1-1	ASSPKAGTGTEAF
NA	TRBV21-1	TRBJ2-5	ASNSARRETQY
TRBD1	TRBV29-1	TRBJ2-2	SVSGTGGGELF
TRBD2	TRBV7-9	TRBJ2-1	ASSTGLAGDEQF
NA	TRBV6-5	TRBJ1-6	ASSYSGRANSPLH
TRBD2	TRBV5-1	TRBJ2-7	ASSSLAGAHYEQY
NA	TRBV7-9	TRBJ2-1	ASSLARWQGKF
TRBD1	TRBV9	TRBJ1-5	ASSAGTVNNQPQH
NA	TRBV11-2	TRBJ2-2	ASSPPTRSGELF
NA	TRBV30	TRBJ1-4	AWSRAEGEKLF
NA	TRBV6-5	TRBJ2-5	ASSYFGTGHQETQY
NA	TRBV7-9	TRBJ1-5	ASSPGRGNQPQH
NA	TRBV11-3	TRBJ2-1	ASSLGVNEQF
NA	TRBV7-2	TRBJ1-2	ASSLLGAGSYGYT
NA	TRBV7-9	TRBJ1-6	ASSSTPVSPLH
NA	TRBV7-9	TRBJ1-4	ASSRRDGPEKLF